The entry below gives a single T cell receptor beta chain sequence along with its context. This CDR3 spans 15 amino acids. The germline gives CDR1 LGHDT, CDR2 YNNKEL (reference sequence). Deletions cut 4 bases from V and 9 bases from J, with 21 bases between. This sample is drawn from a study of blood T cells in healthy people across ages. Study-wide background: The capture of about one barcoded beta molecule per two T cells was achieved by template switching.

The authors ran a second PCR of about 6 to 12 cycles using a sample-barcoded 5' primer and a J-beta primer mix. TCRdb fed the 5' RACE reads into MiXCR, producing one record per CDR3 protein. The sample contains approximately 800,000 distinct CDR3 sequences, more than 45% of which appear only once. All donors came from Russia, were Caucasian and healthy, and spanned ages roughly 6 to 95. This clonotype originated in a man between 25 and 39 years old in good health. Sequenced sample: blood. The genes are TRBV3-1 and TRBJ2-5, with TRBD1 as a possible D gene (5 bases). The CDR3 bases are TGTGCCAGCAGCCGTGGACAAGAGAAGCGTCTGTCCCAGTACTTC. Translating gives CASSRGQEKRLSQYF.